This T cell receptor (beta chain) was identified in a study of shared clonotypes between healthy human individuals. TCRdb's table, derived via immunoSEQ multiplex PCR, lists solely in-frame clones and lacks some. The table records roughly 650,000 clones, around 96% of them present only once. CDR3 length: 15 residues. The germline CDR1 and CDR2 sequences are LNHDA and SQIVND (reference sequence). The J segment lost 4 bases and the V segment lost 6 bases, leaving 4 bases of the junction unmatched. CD8 cells regarded as naive lacked CD45RO, were positively chosen for CCR7, and omitted terminally differentiated effector memory CD45RA+ cells.

The chain recombines TRBV19 with TRBJ2-2; 11 bases agree with TRBD2. This clonotype was sampled from a woman in her 30s in good health. Sequencing used naive CD8+ T cells sorted from blood. CDR3 DNA: TGTGCCAGTAGCCGACTAGCGGGGCCCACCGGGGAGCTGTTTTTT. Translation: CASSRLAGPTGELFF.